This entry lists 8 T cell receptor beta chains sequenced from one sample in a study of molecular identifiers for immune sequencing clone quantification. MiXCR, applied by TCRdb to the PCR reads, yields one record per CDR3 protein. The sample consists of some 91,000 distinct CDR3 sequences, 20% to 30% of them appearing once. The sequenced sample was naive CD8+ T cells from blood, with Jurkat cell RNA spiked in. Subset in this sample: FACS-sorted CD8+CD4-CCR7+CD45RA+ naive T cells. These TCRs come from a human donor in good health. Some libraries in this study had Jurkat cell RNA spiked in.

Note on this clonotype: A much larger clone lies a single base off, so this may be a read error. The chain is built from TRBV27 and TRBJ2-3; tentative D call: TRBD2 (5 bases). This CDR3 region has 15 residues. Germline lookup yields CDR1 MNHEY and CDR2 SMNVEV (reference sequence). Trimming pared 6 bases from V and 8 bases from J, leaving 21 bases between. The CDR3, as DNA: TGTGCCAGCAGCCGGACTGCGGGTGTGGCAGCTACGCAGTATTTT. Amino acid sequence: CASSRTAGVAATQYF.

This clonotype has only a few counts. V usage is TRBV6-8 and J usage is TRBJ2-2, with 11 nucleotides matching TRBD2. CDR3 length: 18 residues. CDR1 MNHGY and CDR2 SAAAGT come from the germline V gene. V dropped 7 bases and J dropped 4; count of bases not matched to a gene: 14. As DNA, the CDR3 is TGTGCCAGCACCACGCAGGCTAGCGGGAGGCTCGGCACCGGGGAGCTGTTTTTT. Residues: CASTTQASGRLGTGELFF.

This clonotype occurred many times. V is TRBV10-2 and J is TRBJ2-3; 11 nucleotides match TRBD2. The CDR3 totals 16 residues. Germline V gene lookup returns CDR1 WSHSY and CDR2 SAAADI. V dropped 5 bases and J dropped 2; count of bases not matched to a gene: 6. The CDR3 DNA is TGCGCCAGCAGTTTAATAGCGGGGGGGACCACAGATACGCAGTATTTT. This sequence encodes CASSLIAGGTTDTQYF.

This clonotype was observed many times. This chain uses TRBV5-4 with TRBJ2-7; TRBD2 matches 11 bases. The CDR3 extends over 15 amino acids. V dropped 4 bases and J dropped 1; count of bases not matched to a gene: 4. Looked up from germline, CDR1 is SGHNT and CDR2 is YYREEE (reference sequence). The CDR3 nucleotides read TGTGCCAGCAGCCTCGGACTAGCGGGTTCCTACGAGCAGTACTTC. Its protein product is CASSLGLAGSYEQYF.

This clonotype was seen ten or more times. This rearrangement joins TRBV7-9 to TRBJ2-7; D is perhaps TRBD1 or TRBD2 (5 bases each). The CDR3 spans 11 residues. The V gene's germline CDR1 is SEHNR and CDR2 FQNEAQ (reference sequence). Between the trimmed V and J ends, which lost 5 bases and 6 bases, there was a span of 8 bases. CDR3 in amino acids: CASSTGTEQYF. As DNA, the CDR3 is TGTGCCAGCAGCACCGGGACCGAGCAGTACTTC.

There are many counts of this clonotype. The V and J genes are TRBV18 and TRBJ1-1, with 8 bases matching TRBD1. Germline lookup yields CDR1 KGHSH and CDR2 LQKENI. V shed 2 bases and J 1 base; nucleotides not matched to a gene: 9. The CDR3 runs to 17 residues. The DNA of the CDR3 is TGTGCCAGCTCACCATACGCCGGGGGACAGGCGAACACTGAAGCTTTCTTT. Protein: CASSPYAGGQANTEAFF.

A remark on this clonotype: It may be a read error: a sequence one base away is much more abundant. The chain recombines TRBV12-3 or TRBV12-4 with TRBJ1-5, with 8 bases matching TRBD1. With 5 bases clipped from V and 6 bases from J, the junction kept 9 bases outside the gene matches. This CDR3 region has 15 residues. The CDR3 loop is CASSPQGANTQPQHF. The CDR3 coding sequence is TGTGCCAGCAGTCCCCAGGGGGCGAACACTCAGCCCCAGCATTTT.

This clonotype was picked up many times. The chain carries TRBV20-1 and TRBJ2-3; a possible D gene is TRBD2 (6 bases). The CDR3 loop spans 15 amino acids. The germline V and J ends were trimmed by 4 bases and 0 bases, with 14 bases remaining between them. Per germline, CDR1 DFQATT and CDR2 SNEGSKA (reference sequence). CDR3 coding DNA: TGCAGTGCTACCATCGTCGGGACTAGCACAGATACGCAGTATTTT. Protein product: CSATIVGTSTDTQYF.